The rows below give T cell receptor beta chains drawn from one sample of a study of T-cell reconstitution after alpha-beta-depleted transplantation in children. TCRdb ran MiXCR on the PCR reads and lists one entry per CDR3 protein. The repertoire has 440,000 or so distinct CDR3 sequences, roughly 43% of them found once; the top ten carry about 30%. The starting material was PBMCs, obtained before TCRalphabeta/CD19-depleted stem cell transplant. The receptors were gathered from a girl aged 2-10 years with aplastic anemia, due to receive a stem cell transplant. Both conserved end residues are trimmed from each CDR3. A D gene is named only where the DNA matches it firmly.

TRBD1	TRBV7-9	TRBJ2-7	ASSPYWTGEQY
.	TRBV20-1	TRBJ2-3	SASLTGTGPDTQY
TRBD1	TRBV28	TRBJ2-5	ASSTPGQGMETQY
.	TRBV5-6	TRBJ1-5	ASSPRSGEPQH
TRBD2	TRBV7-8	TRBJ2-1	ASSHGLAGGLEQF
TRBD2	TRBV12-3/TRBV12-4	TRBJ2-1	ASSGGTSGSREQF
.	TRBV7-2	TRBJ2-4	ASSGGGGGTAKNIQY
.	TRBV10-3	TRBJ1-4	AISDSGARNEKLF
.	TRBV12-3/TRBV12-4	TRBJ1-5	ASSPPGGGNQPQH
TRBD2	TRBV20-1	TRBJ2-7	SATGTSGRVEQY
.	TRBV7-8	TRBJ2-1	ASSFRRTAGYNEQF
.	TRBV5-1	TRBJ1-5	ASSVGGTSNQPQH
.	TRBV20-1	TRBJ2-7	SAAWGAVDEQY
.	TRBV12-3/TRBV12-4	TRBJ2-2	ASSLSDSNTGELF
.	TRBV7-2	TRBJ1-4	ASSLQGGFNEKLF
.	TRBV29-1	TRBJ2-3	SVEYRSGGTDTQY
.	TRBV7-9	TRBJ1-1	ASSLGSRPAF
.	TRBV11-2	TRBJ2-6	ASSLDPYLWEANVLT
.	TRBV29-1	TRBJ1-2	SVVTGSDYGYT
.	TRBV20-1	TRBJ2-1	SAPGVGSNEQF
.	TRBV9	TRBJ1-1	ASCIDTEAF
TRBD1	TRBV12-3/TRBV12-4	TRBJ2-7	ASSYRDRVYEQY
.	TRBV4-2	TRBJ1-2	ASSPSRGGGYT
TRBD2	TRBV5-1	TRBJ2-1	ASSFRPSGRSYNEQF
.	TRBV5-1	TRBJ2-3	ASSQWGASTDTQY
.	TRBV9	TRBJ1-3	ASSVGWTAGNTIY
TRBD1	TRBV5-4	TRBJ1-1	ASSVSLQGTEAF
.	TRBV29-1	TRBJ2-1	SVRIGGNEQF
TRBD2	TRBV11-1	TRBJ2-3	ASSLAASASGPTTDTQY
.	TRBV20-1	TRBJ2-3	SAHLSGSTDTQY
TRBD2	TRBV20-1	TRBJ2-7	SATKGLAENGYEQY
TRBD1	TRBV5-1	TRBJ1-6	ASAGTEESPLH
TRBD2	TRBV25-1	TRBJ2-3	ASSEWGLAGVGDTQY
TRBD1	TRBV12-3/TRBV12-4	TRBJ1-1	ASSRDRGREAF
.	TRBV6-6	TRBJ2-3	ASLVGGTDTQY